Listed below are T cell receptor beta chains from one sample, sequenced in a study of OX40 agonist ivuxolimab in advanced cancers. TCRdb's table, derived via immunoSEQ multiplex PCR, lists solely in-frame clones and lacks some. This table has over 95,000 clones, about 96% appearing once. The sequenced sample was CD4+ or CD8+ T cells sorted from blood, obtained in a trial of the OX40 agonist ivuxolimab. These receptors came from an adult with an advanced solid tumor such as melanoma, head and neck, liver or kidney cancer. Each CDR3 is given without its conserved first and last residue.

cdr3_length v_call cdr3_aa
16 TRBV7-8 ASSLAGQGEMAKNIQY
14 TRBV5-4 ASSPPPGLAGDEQF
13 TRBV7-9 ASSSRQAITYEQY
14 TRBV2 ASSEVPTPRFFTLH
13 TRBV7-6 ASSLAAGTGYEQY
15 TRBV28 ASSLYGSGTGRYEQY
11 TRBV14 ASSQDISYEQY
11 TRBV15 ATSSVRFGEQY
12 TRBV27 ASSFGGDNYGYT
9 TRBV6-1 ASCSGTEAF
10 TRBV7-9 ASSSLHYEQY
10 TRBV27 ASRQGNYGYT
14 TRBV15 ATSRDWATGEETQY
12 TRBV9 ASSVGRGPYEQY
14 TRBV28 ASSASYGTARETQY
12 TRBV28 ASSLTPNGHEQF
12 TRBV19 ASSMGTGYEKLF